These T cell receptor beta chains were read from a single sample in a study of tumor-infiltrating lymphocytes in localized non-small cell lung cancer. Repertoires were generated with immunoSEQ multiplex PCR, while TCRdb's copy carries only in-frame clones and drops some. The repertoire consists of 25,000 to 35,000 clones, with approximately 83% occurring once and the leading ten covering 2% to 2.5%. What was sequenced was lung tumor tissue. The receptors originated from a human donor with non-small cell lung cancer. CDR3s include the opening cysteine and the closing phenylalanine or tryptophan. D genes are given only for firm matches. Some rows mark clone size as missing; the rest say once, few, many or name a class of expanded clone.

V	size	D	J	DNA	CDR3
TRBV2	-	-	TRBJ1-2	TGTGCCAGCAGCCAATCCGAGGGAAACTATGGCTACACCTTC	CASSQSEGNYGYTF
TRBV6-1	-	-	TRBJ1-1	TGTGCCAGCAGTGAAGCGCTTCTGGATATCATGAACACTGAAGCTTTCTTT	CASSEALLDIMNTEAFF
TRBV28	-	TRBD2	TRBJ2-7	TGTGCCAGCAGTGTATCCCCCCGGCGGGGGGTTTACTTC	CASSVSPRRGVYF
TRBV27	-	TRBD1	TRBJ2-3	TGTGCCAGCAGGCCGGGACAGTGGGCAGATACGCAGTATTTT	CASRPGQWADTQYF
TRBV20-1	-	-	TRBJ2-3	TGCAGTGCCCTGGAGGATACGCAGTATTTT	CSALEDTQYF
TRBV7-9	-	-	TRBJ2-2	TGTGCCAGCAGCAGGGGTTCGAACACCGGGGAGCTGTTTTTT	CASSRGSNTGELFF
TRBV2	-	TRBD1	TRBJ2-5	TGTGCCAGCCGACAGGGGAGAGGTACGGAGACCCAGTACTTC	CASRQGRGTETQYF
TRBV6-6	-	TRBD2	TRBJ2-1	TGTGCCAGCAGTTACGGGGTAGCGGGGGGGAATGAGCAGTTCTTC	CASSYGVAGGNEQFF
TRBV2	once	TRBD1	TRBJ1-5	TGTGCCAGCGAGTTCGGGACAGGGAATAGCAATCAGCCCCAGCATTTT	CASEFGTGNSNQPQHF
TRBV6-4	-	-	TRBJ2-2	TGTGCCAGCAGTGACTCCCCGCTCGCAGGGGAGCTGTTTTTT	CASSDSPLAGELFF
TRBV19	-	-	TRBJ1-3	TGTGCCAGTACCGAGACCTCCTCTGGAAACACCATATATTTT	CASTETSSGNTIYF
TRBV5-6	-	TRBD1	TRBJ1-4	TGTGCCAGCAGCCCCGGGACAGGGGCTAATGAAAAACTGTTTTTT	CASSPGTGANEKLFF
TRBV7-9	-	TRBD1	TRBJ1-1	TGTGCCTGGACAGGGGGCATGAACACTGAAGCTTTCTTT	CAWTGGMNTEAFF
TRBV7-3	-	TRBD2	TRBJ2-1	TGTGCCAGCAGTTTGACTAGCGGGGGTAATGAGCAGTTCTTC	CASSLTSGGNEQFF
TRBV9	-	TRBD1	TRBJ2-1	TGTGCCAGCAGCGCCCGGACAGGGGGCTCCTACAATGAGCAGTTCTTC	CASSARTGGSYNEQFF
TRBV7-2	-	-	TRBJ1-6	TGTGCCAGCAGTCTTAGGGGGGGCTCCTATAATTCACCCCTCCACTTT	CASSLRGGSYNSPLHF
TRBV18	-	-	TRBJ2-7	TGTGCCAGCTCAGCAGTCACCTACGAGCAGTACTTC	CASSAVTYEQYF
TRBV5-4	few	-	TRBJ2-2	TGTGCCAGCAGCCAAGGACAGACCACCGGGGAGCTGTTTTTT	CASSQGQTTGELFF
TRBV18	-	TRBD1	TRBJ1-5	TGTGCCAGCTCACCCAACACAGGGGGAAACAATCAGCCCCAGCATTTT	CASSPNTGGNNQPQHF
TRBV5-4	-	-	TRBJ1-3	TGTGCCAGCAGCTTGATCTCCAGGAGAGGTTCTGGAAACACCATATATTTT	CASSLISRRGSGNTIYF
TRBV6-6	-	-	TRBJ1-2	TGTGCCAGCACCCCCGGGGGATATGGCTACACCTTC	CASTPGGYGYTF
TRBV14	-	-	TRBJ1-2	TGTGCCAGCAGCGCGAACTTACCCTATGGCTACACCTTC	CASSANLPYGYTF
TRBV5-4	-	-	TRBJ2-7	TGTGCCAGCAGCGCTAACAGGAACGAGCAGTACTTC	CASSANRNEQYF
TRBV5-6	-	TRBD1	TRBJ1-4	TGTGCCAGCAGCTGGCGACAGGGGGACGCTAATGAAAAACTGTTTTTT	CASSWRQGDANEKLFF
TRBV19	-	TRBD1	TRBJ2-5	TGTGCCAGTAGCCCACAGGGGCGAGAGACCCAGTACTTC	CASSPQGRETQYF
TRBV7-2	few	TRBD1	TRBJ2-7	TGTGCCAGCAGCTGGCAGGGGGCTGGCGAGCAGTACTTC	CASSWQGAGEQYF
TRBV4-3	-	-	TRBJ1-6	TGCGCCAGCAGCCAAGATCGGCAGGGTACTTCACCCCTCCACTTT	CASSQDRQGTSPLHF
TRBV6-5	-	-	TRBJ1-1	TGTGCCAGCAGTTACTCCGGGGGTAGAGACACTGAAGCTTTCTTT	CASSYSGGRDTEAFF
TRBV4-3	-	-	TRBJ2-2	TGCGCCAGCAGCCTCCGGCCCGGGGAGCTGTTTTTT	CASSLRPGELFF
TRBV29-1	-	-	TRBJ2-7	TGCAGCGTTGAGGGCAGGGCCTCCTACGAGCAGTACTTC	CSVEGRASYEQYF
TRBV4-3	-	-	TRBJ2-2	TGCGCCAGCAGCCAAGACTGGGGGCCGGGCACCGGGGAGCTGTTTTTT	CASSQDWGPGTGELFF
TRBV7-2	-	-	TRBJ2-7	TGTGCCAGCAGCTTAGTACCCTTAGCGGATACCGTCGAGCAGTACTTC	CASSLVPLADTVEQYF
TRBV15	-	-	TRBJ2-7	TGTGCCACCAGCAGAACCGGGCTTGCCTACGAGCAGTACTTC	CATSRTGLAYEQYF
TRBV7-2	-	-	TRBJ2-5	TGTGCCAGCGTCGGTGCAGAGACCCAGTACTTC	CASVGAETQYF
TRBV7-9	-	TRBD1	TRBJ2-7	TGTGCCAGCAGCTTAGCGAGAATTACAGGGGGCGGCGAGCAGTACTTC	CASSLARITGGGEQYF
TRBV4-1	-	-	TRBJ2-3	TGCGCCAGCAGCCAGTGGTTGGATACGCAGTATTTT	CASSQWLDTQYF
TRBV5-6	-	-	TRBJ1-4	TGTGCCAGCAGCTTGACGGGCTCGGGGATGAAAAAGCTGTTTTTT	CASSLTGSGMKKLFF